The next 23 T cell receptor beta chains were all read from a single sample in a study of CD8 T cell repertoires and HIV-1 epitope variants. Generated by immunoSEQ multiplex PCR, the TCRdb table keeps only in-frame clones and is missing some. The data hold more than 85,000 clones, with roughly four fifths observed a single time. Sequencing input: uncultured baseline CD8+ T cells from peripheral blood mononuclear cells (PBMCs). All receptors come from a male donor with HIV.

The V gene is TRBV6-1, the J gene TRBJ1-5, with TRBD1 matching over 7 bases. The CDR3 runs to 15 residues. Losses at the gene ends were 1 base for V and 7 bases for J; bases not matched to a gene: 7. CDR1 and CDR2 (germline): MNHNS, SASEGT. CDR3 region: CASSEERGLGQPQHF. DNA of the CDR3: TGTGCCAGCAGTGAAGAAAGGGGGCTAGGGCAGCCCCAGCATTTT.

This chain joins TRBV5-1 and TRBJ2-3; TRBD1 might be the D (6 bases). Germline assignment: CDR1 SGHRS and CDR2 YFSETQ. V was cut by 6 bases and J by 0 bases, with 8 bases left in between. The CDR3 covers 13 residues. The DNA of the CDR3 is TGCGCCAGCACAGGGGCGAGCACAGATACGCAGTATTTT. It codes for CASTGASTDTQYF. The entire variable domain, with the rest obtained from reference TRBV5-1 and TRBJ2-3, is as follows: KAGVTQTPRYLIKTRGQQVTLSCSPISGHRSVSWYQQTPGQGLQFLFEYFSETQRNKGNFPGRFSGRQFSNSRSEMNVSTLELGDSALYLCASTGASTDTQYFGPGTRLTVL.

The chain is built from TRBV5-1 and TRBJ2-5; 10 bases agree with TRBD2. Germline V gene sequence: CDR1 SGHRS, CDR2 YFSETQ. The CDR3 spans 15 residues. The ends lost 3 bases at V and 1 base at J; junction bases unmatched: 3. The CDR3 nucleotides are TGCGCCAGCAGCTCAACTAGCGGGGCCCAAGAGACCCAGTACTTC. This codes for CASSSTSGAQETQYF.

J is TRBJ2-1 and V is TRBV7-6; no firm D call. The CDR3 contains 12 residues. Germline loops: CDR1 SGHVS, CDR2 FNYEAQ. V shed 4 bases and J shed 5 bases, with 6 bases lying between them. The CDR3 DNA follows: TGTGCCAGCAGCTACTTAAACAATGAGCAGTTCTTC. This sequence encodes CASSYLNNEQFF. The full variable domain, its missing parts supplied by reference TRBV7-6 and TRBJ2-1, is GAGVSQSPRYKVTKRGQDVALRCDPISGHVSLYWYRQALGQGPEFLTYFNYEAQQDKSGLPNDRFSAERPEGSISTLTIQRTEQRDSAMYRCASSYLNNEQFFGPGTRLTVL.

The table lists this clone with a few counts. The CDR3: CASSPTSGSPYEQYF. As DNA, the CDR3 is TGTGCCAGCAGCCCAACTAGCGGGAGTCCCTACGAGCAGTACTTC. V usage is TRBV7-9 and J usage is TRBJ2-7, with 11 bases fitting TRBD2. The germline gives CDR1 SEHNR, CDR2 FQNEAQ (reference sequence). The V and J ends lost 5 bases and 2 bases, in that order; junction bases with no gene match: 5. The CDR3 is made up of 15 amino acids.

The chain recombines TRBV10-1 with TRBJ2-1, with D unresolved. This CDR3 spans 15 amino acids. V was trimmed by 6 bases and J by 0 bases, leaving 12 bases between them. CDR1 is WNHNN and CDR2 is SYGVQD in the germline V gene (reference sequence). As DNA, the CDR3 is TGCGCCAGCAGCGTCGACTTAAGCTCCTACAATGAGCAGTTCTTC. It yields the protein CASSVDLSSYNEQFF.

The gene calls are TRBV19 and TRBJ1-6; 7 positions agree with TRBD1. The CDR3 spans 14 residues. Germline-derived CDR1 and CDR2 are LNHDA and SQIVND (reference sequence). V lost 5 bases and J lost 4; bases outside the gene matches: 2. CDR3 DNA: TGTGCCAGTAGTGAGGGGGCTTATAATTCACCCCTCCACTTT. The encoded protein is CASSEGAYNSPLHF.

This chain links TRBV27 with TRBJ2-1, with 12 bases fitting TRBD2. The germline CDR1 and CDR2 sequences are MNHEY and SMNVEV (reference sequence). The V gene end was trimmed by 5 bases and the J gene end by 9 bases; junction bases not matched to a gene: 2. The CDR3 is 13 amino acids. DNA for the CDR3: TGTGCCAGCAGTCCTAGCGGGAGGGGTGAGCAGTTCTTC. Protein sequence: CASSPSGRGEQFF.

This clone turned up a few times. The rearrangement joins TRBV30 to TRBJ1-6; 7 nucleotides line up with TRBD1. V lost 4 bases, J lost 8 bases, and 5 bases stayed unmatched. Per germline, CDR1 GTSNPN and CDR2 SVGIG (reference sequence). This CDR3 region has 13 residues. The CDR3 spells CAWKRGQDSPLHF. The CDR3 nucleotides read TGTGCCTGGAAGAGGGGGCAGGATTCACCCCTCCACTTT.

The CDR3 loop reads CASSRGTDHNQPQHF. The CDR3 DNA reads as TGTGCCAGCAGCCGGGGGACAGACCACAATCAGCCCCAGCATTTT. J is TRBJ1-5 and V is TRBV5-5; TRBD1 aligns across 7 bases. The CDR3 extends over 15 amino acids. V shed 4 bases and J 3 bases; nucleotides not matched to a gene: 7. Germline loops: CDR1 SGHKS, CDR2 YYEKEE (reference sequence).

This chain joins TRBV19 and TRBJ2-7; 9 bases match TRBD1. CDR1 and CDR2 (germline): LNHDA, SQIVND (reference sequence). Trimming at V came to 9 bases and at J to 7 bases, leaving 7 bases not matched to a gene. The CDR3 spans 12 residues. The CDR3 here is CASQQGAGEQYF. The CDR3, as DNA: TGTGCCAGCCAACAGGGGGCTGGGGAGCAGTACTTC.

This clone was detected only a few times. At one end the junction does not follow the germline gene, possibly because of a read error. The chain is built from TRBV2 and TRBJ1-5; D is undetermined. Germline assignment: CDR1 SNHLY and CDR2 FYNNEI. The CDR3 consists of 13 residues. Here the CDR3 DNA reads TGTGCCAGCCGTGAGACGACGCGAGTGTCCCAGCATTTT. Translation gives CASRETTRVSQHF.

V and J are TRBV19 and TRBJ1-5; unclear D gene. Looked up from germline, CDR1 is LNHDA and CDR2 is SQIVND (reference sequence). CDR3 length equals 13 residues. Deletions cut 5 bases from V and 3 bases from J, with 8 bases between. CDR3 region: CASSRVPNQPQHF. The CDR3 nucleotides read TGTGCCAGTAGTCGGGTCCCCAATCAGCCCCAGCATTTT.

The V gene is TRBV18, the J gene TRBJ2-7, with a tentative D call TRBD1 (5 bases). V lost 1 base, J lost 1 base, and 8 bases lay in between. The CDR3 is 14 amino acids. Looked up from germline, CDR1 is KGHSH and CDR2 is LQKENI. CDR3 residues: CASSPQQESYEQYF. The CDR3 DNA sequence: TGTGCCAGCTCACCACAACAGGAGTCCTACGAGCAGTACTTC.

The genes are TRBV6-5 and TRBJ1-1, with TRBD1 matching 11 bases. V lost 6 bases and J lost 5; bases outside the gene matches: 8. The CDR3 has 15 residues. Germline V gene data show CDR1 as MNHEY and CDR2 as SVGAGI. The CDR3 DNA reads TGTGCCAGCAGCGCCAGTGGACAGGGGGCTACTGAAGCTTTCTTT. Residues: CASSASGQGATEAFF.

This clone was detected once. The chain recombines TRBV18 with TRBJ2-3; TRBD2 matches at 7 bases. CDR1 KGHSH and CDR2 LQKENI come from the germline V gene. V gave up 4 bases and J gave up 3 bases; unmatched junction bases: 7. The CDR3 runs to 15 residues. CDR3 residues: CASSLGLVGTDTQYF. The CDR3 DNA is TGTGCCAGCTCACTAGGACTAGTGGGGACAGATACGCAGTATTTT.

The chain links TRBV30 to TRBJ1-2; weak D call: TRBD1 (5 bases). CDR3 size: 13 residues. CDR1 GTSNPN and CDR2 SVGIG come from the germline V gene (reference sequence). Trimming stripped 0 bases from V and 5 bases from J, with 10 bases between. The CDR3 sequence: CAWSVGAEYGYTF. DNA of the CDR3: TGTGCCTGGAGTGTAGGGGCGGAATATGGCTACACCTTC.

The J gene is TRBJ2-6, the V gene TRBV18; D is ambiguous. CDR1 and CDR2 from the germline V gene are KGHSH and LQKENI. The length of the CDR3 is 14 residues. V lost 0 bases and J 4 bases, leaving 4 bases between the germline ends. The CDR3 sequence: CASSPPAGANVLTF. The DNA for the CDR3 is TGTGCCAGCTCACCACCGGCCGGGGCCAACGTCCTGACTTTC.

The chain uses TRBV9 and TRBJ1-2; D is ambiguous. This CDR3 comprises 13 residues. CDR1 is SGDLS and CDR2 is YYNGEE in the germline V gene. V was trimmed by 0 bases and J by 4 bases, leaving 7 bases between them. CDR3 residues: CASSVEVGYGYTF. CDR3 sequence (DNA): TGTGCCAGCAGCGTAGAGGTGGGCTATGGCTACACCTTC.

This clone was seen more than once but under ten times. One end of the junction fails to match germline, which may point to a read error. The chain uses TRBV6-1 and TRBJ2-3; 9 bases line up with TRBD2. CDR3 length equals 13 residues. The V gene's germline CDR1 is MNHNS and CDR2 SASEGT. The CDR3: CASSVPPGLALDF. The CDR3 region has the DNA TGTGCCAGCAGTGTACCACCGGGACTAGCTTTAGATTTT.

The genes are TRBV9 and TRBJ1-4; D ambiguous. Germline CDR1 and CDR2: SGDLS and YYNGEE. This CDR3 comprises 14 residues. V lost 0 bases, J lost 7 bases, and 10 bases lay in between. CDR3 sequence reads: CASSVDGVGEKLFF. The DNA for the CDR3 is TGTGCCAGCAGCGTAGACGGGGTCGGTGAAAAACTGTTTTTT. Full variable domain (outside the CDR3, taken from reference TRBV9 and TRBJ1-4): DSGVTQTPKHLITATGQRVTLRCSPRSGDLSVYWYQQSLDQGLQFLIQYYNGEERAKGNILERFSAQQFPDLHSELNLSSLELGDSALYFCASSVDGVGEKLFFGSGTQLSVL.

The V gene is TRBV25-1, the J gene TRBJ2-1; a weak D match, TRBD2 (6 bases). The CDR3 consists of 12 residues. CDR1 and CDR2 (germline): MGHDK, SYGVNS. V was trimmed by 7 bases and J by 9 bases, leaving 13 bases between them. CDR3 DNA: TGTGCCAGCACCTTTTTCGGGGGTGAGCAGTTCTTC. Protein product: CASTFFGGEQFF.

This clone was detected only a few times. The rearrangement links TRBV19 to TRBJ1-1; possible D gene TRBD1, 6 bases. Germline values: CDR1 LNHDA, CDR2 SQIVND (reference sequence). Trimming left V 1 base short and J 1 base short, with 10 bases between. The CDR3 has 15 amino acids. The CDR3 spells CASSIATTGNTEAFF. In nucleotides, the CDR3 is TGTGCCAGTAGTATAGCGACGACAGGGAACACTGAAGCTTTCTTT.